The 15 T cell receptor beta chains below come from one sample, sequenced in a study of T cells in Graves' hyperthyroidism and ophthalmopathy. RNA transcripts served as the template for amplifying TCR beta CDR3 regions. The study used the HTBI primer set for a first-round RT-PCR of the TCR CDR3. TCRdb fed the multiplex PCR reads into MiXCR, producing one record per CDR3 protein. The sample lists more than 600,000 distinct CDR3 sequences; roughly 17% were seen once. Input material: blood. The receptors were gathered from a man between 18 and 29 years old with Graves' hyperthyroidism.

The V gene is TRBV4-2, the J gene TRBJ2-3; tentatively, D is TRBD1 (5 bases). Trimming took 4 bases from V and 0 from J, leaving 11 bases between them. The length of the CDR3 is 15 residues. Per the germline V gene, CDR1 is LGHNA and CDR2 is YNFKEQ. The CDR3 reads CASSPGHSSTDTQYF. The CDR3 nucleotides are TGTGCCAGCAGCCCCGGACATTCTAGCACAGATACGCAGTATTTT.

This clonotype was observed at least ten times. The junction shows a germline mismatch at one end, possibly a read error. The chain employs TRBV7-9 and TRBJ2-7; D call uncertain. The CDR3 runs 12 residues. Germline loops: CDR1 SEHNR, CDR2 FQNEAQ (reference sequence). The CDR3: CASSLGAYGQYF. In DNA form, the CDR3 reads TGTGCCAGCAGCTTAGGAGCCTACGGGCAGTACTTC.

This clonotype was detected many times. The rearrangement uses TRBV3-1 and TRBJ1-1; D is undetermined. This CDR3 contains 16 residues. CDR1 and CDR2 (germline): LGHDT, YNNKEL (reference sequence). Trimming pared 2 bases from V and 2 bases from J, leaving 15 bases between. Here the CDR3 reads CASSQPGRGSNTEAFF. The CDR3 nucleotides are TGTGCCAGCAGCCAACCTGGTCGCGGCAGTAACACTGAAGCTTTCTTT.

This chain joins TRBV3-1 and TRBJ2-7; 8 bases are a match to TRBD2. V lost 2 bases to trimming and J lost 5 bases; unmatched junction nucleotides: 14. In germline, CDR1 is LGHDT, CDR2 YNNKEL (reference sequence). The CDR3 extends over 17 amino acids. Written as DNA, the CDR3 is TGTGCCAGCAGCCAATGGGCGGGAGGACCCAGGGACGACGAGCAGTACTTC. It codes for CASSQWAGGPRDDEQYF.

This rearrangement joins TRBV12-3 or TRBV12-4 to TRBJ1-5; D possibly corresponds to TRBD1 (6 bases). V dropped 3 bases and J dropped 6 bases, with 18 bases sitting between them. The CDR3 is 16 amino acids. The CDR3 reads CASSLGLAAGAQPQHF. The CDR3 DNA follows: TGTGCCAGCAGTTTGGGCTTGGCTGCGGGGGCTCAGCCCCAGCATTTT.

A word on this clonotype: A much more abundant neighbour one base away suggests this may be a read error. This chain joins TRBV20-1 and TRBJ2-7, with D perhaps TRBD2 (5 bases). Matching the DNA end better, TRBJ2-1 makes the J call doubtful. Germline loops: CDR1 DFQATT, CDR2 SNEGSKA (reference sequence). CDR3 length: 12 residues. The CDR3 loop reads CSARLATYEQFF. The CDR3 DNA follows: TGCAGTGCTAGACTAGCCACCTACGAGCAGTTCTTC.

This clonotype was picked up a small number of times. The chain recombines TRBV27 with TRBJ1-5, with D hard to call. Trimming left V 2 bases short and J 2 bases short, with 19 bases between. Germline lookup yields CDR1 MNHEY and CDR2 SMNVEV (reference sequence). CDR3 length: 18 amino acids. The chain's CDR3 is CASSLPPRTHWGNQPQHF. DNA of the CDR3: TGTGCCAGCAGTTTACCCCCCAGGACCCATTGGGGCAATCAGCCCCAGCATTTT.

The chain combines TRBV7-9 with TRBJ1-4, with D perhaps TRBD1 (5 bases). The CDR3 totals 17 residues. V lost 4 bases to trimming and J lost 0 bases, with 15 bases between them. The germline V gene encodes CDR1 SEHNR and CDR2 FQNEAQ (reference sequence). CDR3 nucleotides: TGTGCCAGCAGCTCAACCGGGACGGGTGCAACTAATGAAAAACTGTTTTTT. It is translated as CASSSTGTGATNEKLFF.

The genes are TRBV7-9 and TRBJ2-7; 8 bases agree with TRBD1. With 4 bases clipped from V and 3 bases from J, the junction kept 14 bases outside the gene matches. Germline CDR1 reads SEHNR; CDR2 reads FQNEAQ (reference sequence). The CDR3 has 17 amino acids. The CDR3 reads CASSSPYIGTGNYEQYF. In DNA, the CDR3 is TGTGCCAGCAGCTCGCCGTACATTGGGACAGGAAACTACGAGCAGTACTTC.

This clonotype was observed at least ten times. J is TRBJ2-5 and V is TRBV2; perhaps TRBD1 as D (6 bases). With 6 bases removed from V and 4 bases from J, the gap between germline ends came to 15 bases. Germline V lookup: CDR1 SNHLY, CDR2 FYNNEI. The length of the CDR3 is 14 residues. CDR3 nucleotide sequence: TGTGCCAGCAGCCTAAGTACAGGGAGAGAGACCCAGTACTTC. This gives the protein CASSLSTGRETQYF.

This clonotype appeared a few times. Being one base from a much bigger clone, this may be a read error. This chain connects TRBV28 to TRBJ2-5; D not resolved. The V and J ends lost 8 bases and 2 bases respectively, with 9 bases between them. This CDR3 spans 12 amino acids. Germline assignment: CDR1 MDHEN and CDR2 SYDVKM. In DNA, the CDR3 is TGTGCCAGCGTGGGTATTCAAGAGACCCAGTACTTC. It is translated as CASVGIQETQYF.

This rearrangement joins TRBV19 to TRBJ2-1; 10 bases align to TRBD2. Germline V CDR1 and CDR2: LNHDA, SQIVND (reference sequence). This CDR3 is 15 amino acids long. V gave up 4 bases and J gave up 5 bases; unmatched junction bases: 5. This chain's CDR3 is CASSKTSGLDNEQFF. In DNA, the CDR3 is TGTGCCAGTAGTAAGACTAGCGGGTTAGACAATGAGCAGTTCTTC.

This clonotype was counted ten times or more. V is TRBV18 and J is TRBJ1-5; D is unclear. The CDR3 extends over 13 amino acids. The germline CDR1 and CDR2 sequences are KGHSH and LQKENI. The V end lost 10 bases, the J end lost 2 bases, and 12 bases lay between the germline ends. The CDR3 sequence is CATRPSGNQPQHF. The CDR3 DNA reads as TGTGCCACTAGGCCCAGCGGCAATCAGCCCCAGCATTTT. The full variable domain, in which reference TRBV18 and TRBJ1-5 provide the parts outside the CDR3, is NAGVMQNPRHLVRRRGQEARLRCSPMKGHSHVYWYRQLPEEGLKFMVYLQKENIIDESGMPKERFSAEFPKEGPSILRIQQVVRGDSAAYFCATRPSGNQPQHFGDGTRLSIL.

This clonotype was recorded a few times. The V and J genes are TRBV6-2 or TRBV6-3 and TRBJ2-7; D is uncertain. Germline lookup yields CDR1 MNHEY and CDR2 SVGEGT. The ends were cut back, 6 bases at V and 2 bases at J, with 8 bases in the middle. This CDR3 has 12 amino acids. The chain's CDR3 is CASRPTTYEQYF. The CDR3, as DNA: TGTGCCAGCAGACCAACTACCTACGAGCAGTACTTC.

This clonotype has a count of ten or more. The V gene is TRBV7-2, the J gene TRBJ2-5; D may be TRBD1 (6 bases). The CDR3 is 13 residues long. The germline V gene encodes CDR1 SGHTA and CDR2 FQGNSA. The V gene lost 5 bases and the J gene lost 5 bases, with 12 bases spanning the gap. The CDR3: CASSITGLETQYF. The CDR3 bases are TGTGCCAGCAGCATAACAGGGTTGGAGACCCAGTACTTC.